This T cell receptor (beta chain) was captured by sequencing in a study of blood T cell repertoires in COVID-19. Study as a whole: From the United States, Italy and Spain came samples of acute and convalescent COVID-19. PBMCs, B-cell-depleted T cells, or T cells were the source of the cDNA or gDNA that made up the material.

The CDR3 runs 16 residues. Germline lookup yields CDR1 SEHNR and CDR2 FQNEAQ (reference sequence). Trimming stripped 5 bases from V and 4 bases from J, with 18 bases between. Which cohort a participant joined came from the clinical history participants gave. Shortly before study entry, within 2 weeks, exposed participants had met a COVID-19 case. Assay: immunoSEQ multiplex PCR; the TCRdb copy retains only in-frame clones and omits some. Among approximately 300,000 clones listed, less than 85% were seen once. The sample was PBMCs or T cells enriched from blood (not recorded which). The V and J genes are TRBV7-9 and TRBJ1-5, with a weak D call TRBD1 (5 bases). This sequence was found in a woman between 25 and 40 years old who had been exposed to COVID-19. In nucleotides, the CDR3 is TGTGCCAGCAGCCTGGGGACTAAGGGGTGGAATCAGCCCCAGCATTTT. This encodes CASSLGTKGWNQPQHF. Variable domain in full (rest from reference TRBV7-9 and TRBJ1-5): DTGVSQNPRHKITKRGQNVTFRCDPISEHNRLYWYRQTLGQGPEFLTYFQNEAQLEKSRLLSDRFSAERPKGSFSTLEIQRTEQGDSAMYLCASSLGTKGWNQPQHFGDGTRLSIL.